These 30 T cell receptor beta chains were sequenced from one sample in a study of T cells in Graves' hyperthyroidism and ophthalmopathy. Regions amplified from RNA transcripts were the TCR beta CDR3 regions. The primer set for the first-round RT-PCR of the TCR CDR3 was HTBI. Each CDR3 protein gets one entry after TCRdb re-called the multiplex PCR reads with MiXCR. The table has fewer than 750,000 distinct CDR3 sequences, about 15% seen once. The sequenced material came from blood. Receptor source: a woman between 40 and 55 years old with Graves' ophthalmopathy.

Ten or more counts support this clonotype. The rearrangement uses TRBV20-1 and TRBJ1-2; D perhaps matches TRBD1 (5 bases). Germline CDR1 DFQATT, CDR2 SNEGSKA (reference sequence). Trimming took 3 bases from V and 5 from J, leaving 13 bases between them. CDR3 size: 13 residues. The DNA of the CDR3 is TGCAGTGCTAGTACCCGGGGGAGTTATGGCTACACCTTC. Translating gives CSASTRGSYGYTF.

CDR3 sequence: CAWSHRDEMPQHF. Written as DNA, the CDR3 is TGTGCCTGGAGTCATCGGGACGAGATGCCCCAGCATTTT. The chain carries TRBV30 and TRBJ1-5; TRBD1 is a possible D gene (5 bases). Germline V CDR1 and CDR2: GTSNPN, SVGIG (reference sequence). V gave up 2 bases and J gave up 9 bases, with 14 bases separating them. The CDR3 is 13 residues long. Supplemented by reference TRBV30 and TRBJ1-5, the full variable domain reads SQTIHQWPATLVQPVGSPLSLECTVEGTSNPNLYWYRQAAGRGLQLLFYSVGIGQISSEVPQNLSASRPQDRQFILSSKKLLLSDSGFYLCAWSHRDEMPQHFGDGTRLSIL.

This clonotype has a handful of counts. A much larger clone lies a single base off, so this may be a read error. The rearrangement joins TRBV6-1 to TRBJ1-5, with D unresolved. V was clipped by 5 bases and J by 3 bases, with 11 bases between them. The CDR3 length is 14 residues. CDR1 and CDR2 from the germline V gene are MNHNS and SASEGT. DNA of the CDR3: TGTGCCAGCAGTAGACTTTATAACAATCAGCCCCAGCATTTT. Its protein is CASSRLYNNQPQHF.

The chain uses TRBV6-1 and TRBJ1-3; D is undetermined. Germline CDR1 and CDR2: MNHNS and SASEGT. The length of the CDR3 is 15 residues. Trimming removed 5 bases from V and 8 bases from J, with 19 bases in between. This CDR3 reads CASSLGRETRDTIYF. In DNA, the CDR3 is TGTGCCAGCAGTCTGGGAAGGGAAACGAGAGACACCATATATTTT.

Many counts were recorded for this clonotype. The genes are TRBV30 and TRBJ2-7, with D hard to call. The ends were cut back, 3 bases at V and 1 base at J, with 7 bases in the middle. Per the germline V gene, CDR1 is GTSNPN and CDR2 is SVGIG (reference sequence). There are 12 residues in the CDR3. The CDR3 coding sequence is TGTGCCTGGAGCCCTCTTTCCTACGAGCAGTACTTC. Amino acids: CAWSPLSYEQYF.

This clonotype appeared many times. The chain couples TRBV7-2 to TRBJ1-1; D unclear. Trimming removed 4 bases at V and 3 bases at J, with 6 bases between. The CDR3 has 12 amino acids. CDR1 SGHTA and CDR2 FQGNSA come from the germline V gene. The DNA for the CDR3 is TGTGCCAGCAGCTATGGGTACACTGAAGCTTTCTTT. Its translation is CASSYGYTEAFF.

This clonotype was counted between two and nine times. The chain is built from TRBV4-1 and TRBJ2-7; 13 positions match TRBD2. V lost 0 bases, J lost 4 bases, and 3 bases stayed unmatched. Looked up from germline, CDR1 is MGHRA and CDR2 is YSYEKL. CDR3 length: 16 amino acids. CDR3 nucleotide sequence: TGCGCCAGCAGCCAAGATTGGACTAGCGGGAGTTACGAGCAGTACTTC. Its protein product is CASSQDWTSGSYEQYF.

This clonotype was observed a handful of times. This sequence joins TRBV28 and TRBJ2-2, with 7 bases lining up with TRBD2. Germline V lookup: CDR1 MDHEN, CDR2 SYDVKM. V lost 7 bases, J lost 7 bases, and 3 bases stayed unmatched. The CDR3 is 12 amino acids. The CDR3 here is CASNPGGGELFF. The CDR3 DNA reads as TGTGCCAGCAATCCGGGGGGCGGGGAGCTGTTTTTT.

This clonotype came up many times. The rearrangement uses TRBV6-2 or TRBV6-3 and TRBJ2-7, with TRBD1 identical over 10 bases. This CDR3 region has 15 residues. CDR1 is MNHEY and CDR2 is SVGEGT in the germline V gene. V was pared by 6 bases and J by 2 bases, with 7 bases of the junction left unmatched. The CDR3, as DNA: TGTGCCAGCAGCCCTCTGGGACAGGGGACCTACGAGCAGTACTTC. Translated, it gives CASSPLGQGTYEQYF.

There are many counts of this clonotype. This rearrangement joins TRBV10-3 to TRBJ2-2, with D possibly being TRBD1 or TRBD2 (6 bases each). V was clipped by 4 bases and J by 3 bases, with 15 bases between them. The CDR3 runs to 16 residues. Germline V gene data show CDR1 as ENHRY and CDR2 as SYGVKD. The CDR3: CAISGARGEDTGELFF. The CDR3 DNA reads TGTGCCATCAGTGGAGCTAGGGGGGAAGACACCGGGGAGCTGTTTTTT.

This sequence joins TRBV29-1 and TRBJ1-1, with 7 bases that match TRBD1. This CDR3 contains 15 residues. V shed 8 bases, J shed 3 bases, and the junction held 15 bases outside the gene matches. The germline CDR1 and CDR2 sequences are SQVTM and ANQGSEA. CDR3 region: CSSRKRGRSDTEAFF. The CDR3 DNA follows: TGCAGCTCTCGGAAAAGGGGGCGGTCCGACACTGAAGCTTTCTTT. The whole variable domain, filled in from reference TRBV29-1 and TRBJ1-1, reads SAVISQKPSRDICQRGTSLTIQCQVDSQVTMMFWYRQQPGQSLTLIATANQGSEATYESGFVIDKFPISRPNLTFSTLTVSNMSPEDSSIYLCSSRKRGRSDTEAFFGQGTRLTVV.

This clonotype was found a few times. This may stem from a read error, because a much larger clone lies one nucleotide away. V and J are TRBV28 and TRBJ2-7, with 7 bases aligning to TRBD1. CDR1 and CDR2 from the germline V gene are MDHEN and SYDVKM. The CDR3 totals 14 residues. V lost 2 bases, J lost 5 bases, and 6 bases stayed unmatched. The CDR3 coding sequence is TGTGCCAGCAGTTTAATACAGGGGCCCCACGAGCAGTACTTC. This sequence encodes CASSLIQGPHEQYF.

Many counts were recorded for this clonotype. The rearrangement uses TRBV9 and TRBJ2-5, with TRBD2 matching 7 bases. Germline assignment: CDR1 SGDLS and CDR2 YYNGEE. V lost 0 bases to trimming and J lost 5 bases; unmatched junction nucleotides: 10. This CDR3 comprises 16 residues. Written as DNA, the CDR3 is TGTGCCAGCAGCGTAGGAGTGGCGGGAGTGTGGGAGACCCAGTACTTC. This gives the protein CASSVGVAGVWETQYF.

This clonotype appeared many times. The genes are TRBV29-1 and TRBJ1-1, with 7 bases aligning to TRBD1. The J segment lost 3 bases and the V segment lost 7 bases, leaving 11 bases of the junction unmatched. This CDR3 spans 14 amino acids. Germline CDR1 and CDR2: SQVTM and ANQGSEA. CDR3 bases: TGCAGCGCCCGGAGGGGGCCGGAAGACACTGAAGCTTTCTTT. The encoded protein is CSARRGPEDTEAFF.

The chain is built from TRBV11-2 and TRBJ2-7; D could derive from TRBD1 or TRBD2 (5 bases each). The germline CDR1 and CDR2 sequences are SGHAT and FQNNGV. This CDR3 has 13 residues. The V gene lost 5 bases and the J gene lost 5 bases, with 13 bases spanning the gap. CDR3 bases: TGTGCCAGCAGCATTTCGAGGGGAAACGAGCAGTACTTC. Translated, it gives CASSISRGNEQYF.

This rearrangement joins TRBV20-1 to TRBJ2-2; D remains ambiguous. Trimming pared 0 bases from V and 6 bases from J, leaving 11 bases between. This CDR3 region has 14 residues. CDR1 is DFQATT, CDR2 SNEGSKA, per germline (reference sequence). The CDR3 bases are TGCAGTGCTAGAGATCTCGCTGGACCCGGGGAGCTGTTTTTT. Translated: CSARDLAGPGELFF.

A few counts support this clonotype. The rearrangement uses TRBV7-2 and TRBJ2-3; the D gene is possibly TRBD2 (6 bases). CDR1 is SGHTA, CDR2 FQGNSA, per germline. CDR3 size: 14 residues. Between the trimmed V and J ends, which lost 7 bases and 3 bases, there was a span of 14 bases. CDR3 region: CASNTGLRTDTQYF. Written as DNA, the CDR3 is TGTGCCAGCAACACGGGACTCCGTACAGATACGCAGTATTTT.

This clonotype occurred many times. The chain has TRBV6-5 and TRBJ1-1; D is possibly TRBD1 (5 bases). The germline gives CDR1 MNHEY, CDR2 SVGAGI. Trimming pared 7 bases from V and 1 base from J, leaving 10 bases between. This CDR3 has 13 residues. CDR3 protein: CASKVGGNTEAFF. The CDR3 DNA sequence: TGTGCCAGCAAGGTTGGGGGGAACACTGAAGCTTTCTTT.

This clonotype was recorded at least ten times. The chain carries TRBV28 and TRBJ2-7; D is undetermined. Trimming removed 6 bases from V and 2 bases from J, with 14 bases in between. Germline V lookup: CDR1 MDHEN, CDR2 SYDVKM. The CDR3 has 14 residues. The DNA for the CDR3 is TGTGCCAGCAGATTCGCCAGGCTTACCTACGAGCAGTACTTC. It yields the protein CASRFARLTYEQYF.

This clonotype was detected many times. CDR3 region: CASSLDSGTGNYGYTF. The CDR3 DNA reads as TGTGCCAGCAGCTTAGATTCCGGGACAGGGAACTATGGCTACACCTTC. The chain carries TRBV11-2 and TRBJ1-2; 9 positions match TRBD1. Germline assignment: CDR1 SGHAT and CDR2 FQNNGV. This CDR3 is built from 16 residues. The V gene end was trimmed by 0 bases and the J gene end by 2 bases; junction bases not matched to a gene: 4. Together with reference TRBV11-2 and TRBJ1-2, the CDR3 gives the full variable domain: EAGVAQSPRYKIIEKRQSVAFWCNPISGHATLYWYQQILGQGPKLLIQFQNNGVVDDSQLPKDRFSAERLKGVDSTLKIQPAKLEDSAVYLCASSLDSGTGNYGYTFGSGTRLTVV.

This clonotype came up many times. This chain uses TRBV27 with TRBJ1-3; D is ambiguous. Per germline, CDR1 MNHEY and CDR2 SMNVEV (reference sequence). This CDR3 has 15 residues. Trimming removed 3 bases at V and 0 bases at J, with 9 bases between. The CDR3 loop reads CASSFAAHSGNTIYF. CDR3 coding DNA: TGTGCCAGCAGTTTTGCAGCTCACTCTGGAAACACCATATATTTT.

The genes are TRBV7-8 and TRBJ2-2; 7 bases are a match to TRBD2. CDR3 length: 16 residues. Germline CDR1 and CDR2: SGHVS and FQNEAQ. The V segment lost 5 bases and the J segment 9 bases; nucleotides outside the gene matches: 15. In DNA, the CDR3 is TGTGCCAGCAGCATTACTAGCGTCTTCCCCCCCAGGGAGCTGTTTTTT. Translation: CASSITSVFPPRELFF. Complete variable domain (other parts from reference TRBV7-8 and TRBJ2-2): GAGVSQSPRYKVAKRGQDVALRCDPISGHVSLFWYQQALGQGPEFLTYFQNEAQLDKSGLPSDRFFAERPEGSVSTLKIQRTQQEDSAVYLCASSITSVFPPRELFFGEGSRLTVL.

V and J are TRBV6-2 or TRBV6-3 and TRBJ2-4; D tentatively fits TRBD1 or TRBD2 (6 bases each). Germline V gene lookup returns CDR1 MNHEY and CDR2 SVGEGT. CDR3 length: 17 amino acids. V dropped 7 bases and J dropped 1 base, with 20 bases sitting between them. The CDR3 DNA reads as TGTGCCAGCACCGACCCGTTCGGAGGGGGGGCCAAAAACATTCAGTACTTC. Protein: CASTDPFGGGAKNIQYF.

This clonotype was recorded at least ten times. This rearrangement joins TRBV9 to TRBJ2-5, with TRBD2 identical over 9 bases. This CDR3 has 15 amino acids. Germline V lookup: CDR1 SGDLS, CDR2 YYNGEE. V lost 0 bases and J lost 3; bases outside the gene matches: 3. The CDR3 nucleotides read TGTGCCAGCAGCGTAGCTGGCGGGGGGGAAGAGACCCAGTACTTC. Protein product: CASSVAGGGEETQYF.

V gene TRBV28 combines with J gene TRBJ2-5, with 10 nucleotides matching TRBD1. Germline-derived CDR1 and CDR2 are MDHEN and SYDVKM. CDR3 length: 15 residues. Trimming at V came to 10 bases and at J to 1 base, leaving 9 bases not matched to a gene. CDR3 nucleotide sequence: TGTGCCACTTCTCCGGGACAGGGGATCCAAGAGACCCAGTACTTC. It specifies CATSPGQGIQETQYF.

This rearrangement joins TRBV19 to TRBJ1-1; no clear D gene. V was cut by 6 bases and J by 10 bases, with 12 bases left in between. Germline lookup yields CDR1 LNHDA and CDR2 SQIVND (reference sequence). The CDR3 sequence is 11 residues long. Here the CDR3 reads CASSAGMGAFF. The CDR3 DNA sequence: TGTGCCAGTAGCGCGGGAATGGGAGCTTTCTTT.

The V call is TRBV12-3 or TRBV12-4, the J call TRBJ2-7; D not certain. V was trimmed by 4 bases and J by 3 bases, leaving 10 bases between them. This CDR3 has 13 amino acids. The CDR3 spells CASSSRTFYEQYF. The DNA of the CDR3 is TGTGCCAGCAGTTCCAGAACCTTCTACGAGCAGTACTTC.

This clonotype was picked up a small number of times. The genes are TRBV20-1 and TRBJ2-7, with 8 positions matching TRBD2. This CDR3 contains 12 residues. Germline V gene lookup returns CDR1 DFQATT and CDR2 SNEGSKA (reference sequence). V lost 6 bases, J lost 3 bases, and 4 bases stayed unmatched. Here the CDR3 reads CSAPGTSYEQYF. CDR3 sequence (DNA): TGCAGTGCCCCCGGGACTAGCTACGAGCAGTACTTC.

V gene TRBV18 combines with J gene TRBJ1-2; D may be TRBD1 (5 bases). V lost 3 bases and J 8 bases, leaving 28 bases between the germline ends. Germline loops: CDR1 KGHSH, CDR2 LQKENI. This CDR3 comprises 18 residues. The CDR3 is CASSPDREGPDLSRGYTF. CDR3 DNA: TGTGCCAGCTCACCCGACCGGGAGGGGCCCGACCTTTCCAGGGGCTACACCTTC.

This clonotype was counted ten times or more. The chain uses TRBV6-5 and TRBJ1-5; D remains unclear. V lost 3 bases to trimming and J lost 7 bases, with 16 bases between them. The V gene's germline CDR1 is MNHEY and CDR2 SVGAGI. The CDR3 is 15 amino acids. The CDR3 region has the DNA TGTGCCAGCAGTTATGCCGCCAGTGTTAACCAGCCCCAGCATTTT. This codes for CASSYAASVNQPQHF.